The text below deals with one T cell receptor beta chain. This clone occurred a few times. Its antigen specificity is not known. The input lacks base qualities; no much larger clone sits a single base away. The sample belongs to a study of beta chain features in type 1 diabetes (dated by TCRdb to the late 2010s). Background for the entire study: Mean age, gender distribution, total cell number and subset yield were not different between patients and healthy donors. The study compared TCRB repertoires of sorted circulating CD4+ T cell subsets between recently diagnosed type 1 diabetes patients and matched healthy donors. Across all samples, approximately 98,000,000 sorted cells were examined, and cell number per subset correlated strongly with RNA yield. Regulatory and stem cell-like memory subsets were obtained from only 8 patients and roughly 8 healthy donors, while naive and central memory subsets were obtained from all 30 or so donors.

From each donor, a single peripheral blood sample of about 100 mL on average was drawn into heparinised tubes. Using a panel that included CD45RO, CCR7, CD25, CD127, CD95 and CD27, naive, central memory, regulatory and stem cell-like memory CD4+ T cells were sorted on a BD FACSAria II. Purity was above 98% for every sorted population. PBMCs were isolated immediately by Lymphoprep density gradient centrifugation and stained directly without culture. So that batch effects would be minimized, each experiment stained and sorted samples in pairs, pairing one healthy donor with one patient. CDR1 and CDR2 (MDHEN, SYDVKM) derive from the germline V gene. The trim is 5 bases for V and 8 bases for J, with a gap of 9 bases between the germline ends. From the cysteine up to the phenylalanine, the CDR3 has a length of 11 residues. Only the CDR3 DNA stays, 33 bases, in frame from base 1. The entire amount of isolated RNA was reverse transcribed using the High Capacity cDNA Reverse Transcription Kit, so the sequenced TCRB transcripts were expressed ones. Naive, central memory and regulatory T cell samples underwent deep immunoSEQ sequencing, averaging approximately 3.5 million total reads per sample. Sorted cells were lysed in RLT buffer, and RNA was extracted using DNase-treated RNeasy Micro or Mini kits according to cell number. To prevent cross-contamination, each cell subset was processed individually, whereas patient and healthy donor samples were processed jointly. TCRB sequences were amplified from cDNA with the immunoSEQ multiplex PCR, producing 87-bp fragments spanning the CDR3 region. The amplicons were sequenced using the Illumina HiSeq platform. As for the original processing: PCR bias was computationally corrected using synthetic template baselines, reads within Hamming distance 2 were collapsed, and singletons that could not be merged were discarded. Reads were aligned against IMGT so that V, D and J genes, CDR3 length and insertions or deletions at six rearrangement sites could be assigned. Within each subset, clonotype counts were normalized to sorted cell number, after which true diversity and Gini coefficients were computed with the tcR R package. The overlap coefficient, calculated on TCRB nucleotide sequences, was used to quantify repertoire sharing. The immuneACCESS repertoire file appears here via TCRdb, limited to in-frame rearrangements. These files lack a portion of the clones; in checked studies, under half of the deficit traces to unresolved V genes, and the cause of the others is not known. That table supplies the V and J calls and clone size; D and trimming were determined from the DNA. This sample holds 300,000 to 350,000 clones; around 9.3% were observed only once. The ten largest account for less than 1.2% of the sample.

The investigation overall reported the following: The naive, central memory and regulatory TCRB repertoires appeared to resemble one another more closely among patients than among healthy donors. Shorter templates might have been favored by PCR, but patient and control samples were amplified and corrected together, so both groups would have been affected equally by any skew. Type 1 diabetes patients showed a moderate but significant shortening of TCRB CDR3 length in all four CD4+ subsets. Only small numbers of individuals were included in the HLA sub-analyses, which left unresolved whether HLA type had any influence on TCRB rearrangement. Because cDNA rather than genomic DNA was sequenced, highly expressing activated cells could have been over-represented, although no difference in activation and CD3 levels was found between groups. At VDJ recombination sites, type 1 diabetes patients had fewer insertions and more deleted nucleotides, which implies abnormalities in thymic rearrangement.

The sequencing input was central memory CD4+ T cells from blood. The chain is made from TRBV28 and TRBJ1-2; the D gene remains uncertain. This TCR came from a man younger than 45 with type 1 diabetes. For the CDR3, the sequence is CASSRALGYTF. Here is the DNA: TGTGCCAGCAGTCGGGCCCTGGGCTACACCTTC.